The T cell receptor beta chain described here comes from a study of blood T cell repertoires in COVID-19. The germline gives CDR1 SGHTA, CDR2 FQGTGA. V shed 5 bases and J 1 base; nucleotides not matched to a gene: 7. This CDR3 spans 16 amino acids. Original methodology: Reference gene primer amplification gave estimated nucleated cell counts. The table came from immunoSEQ multiplex PCR; TCRdb's copy has only in-frame clones and leaves some out. Clone size and V and J calls were adopted from that table, with D and trimming inferred from the DNA. The sample lists about 48,000 clones; 65% to 90% were seen once.

The chain joins TRBV7-3 to TRBJ2-5, with 10 positions matching TRBD2. This clonotype was sampled from a man in his forties or fifties with acute or convalescent COVID-19. The sample comprised peripheral blood. The CDR3 is CASSPGASGGQETQYF. The CDR3 DNA reads as TGTGCCAGCAGCCCGGGGGCTAGCGGGGGCCAAGAGACCCAGTACTTC. Combining the CDR3 with reference TRBV7-3 and TRBJ2-5 gives the whole variable domain GAGVSQTPSNKVTEKGKYVELRCDPISGHTALYWYRQSLGQGPEFLIYFQGTGAADDSGLPNDRFFAVRPEGSVSTLKIQRTERGDSAVYLCASSPGASGGQETQYFGPGTRLLVL.